Presented here are 32 T cell receptor beta chains from one specimen sequenced in a study of regulatory T cells in long-lasting Graves disease. Time point noted: newly diagnosed GD, antithyroid drugs for less than 3 months. Researchers made the TCR library from RNA that was extracted from PBMCs. Sequencing libraries for TCR beta were prepared with iRepertoire HTBI primers and Arm-PCR of CDR3 regions. Each CDR3 protein is one row after TCRdb ran MiXCR on the multiplex PCR reads. The table includes almost 450,000 distinct CDR3 sequences, 16% detected once. Separately, the same data were catalogued under a study of T cells in Graves' hyperthyroidism and ophthalmopathy.

Material: peripheral blood mononuclear cells (PBMCs), obtained at new diagnosis, from a patient treated with antithyroid drugs. These receptors were obtained from a woman aged 30 to 39 with Graves disease.

The table lists this clonotype with many counts. V and J are TRBV2 and TRBJ2-3, with D unclear. Per germline, CDR1 SNHLY and CDR2 FYNNEI. The CDR3 consists of 14 residues. V shed 3 bases and J shed 0 bases, with 7 bases lying between them. The DNA for the CDR3 is TGTGCCAGCAGTGAGCGGAGAAGCACAGATACGCAGTATTTT. This gives the protein CASSERRSTDTQYF.

As concerns this clonotype: A much larger clone lies a single base off, so this may be a read error. The chain uses TRBV24-1 and TRBJ2-1; 9 bases agree with TRBD1. This CDR3 contains 15 residues. CDR1 and CDR2 from the germline V gene are KGHDR and SFDVKD. DNA for the CDR3: TGTGCCACCAGCTTACAGGGGGCCACCGGCAATGAGCAGTCCTTC. This translates into CATSLQGATGNEQSF.

This clonotype appeared many times. The chain employs TRBV3-1 and TRBJ2-3, with no clear D. The germline V gene has CDR1 LGHDT and CDR2 YNNKEL (reference sequence). CDR3 size: 12 residues. V lost 1 base and J 7 bases, leaving 6 bases between the germline ends. CDR3 in DNA: TGTGCCAGCAGCCAAGTGACGAATACGCAGTATTTT. Protein: CASSQVTNTQYF.

The chain joins TRBV2 to TRBJ2-3; D is possibly TRBD2 (6 bases). Germline CDR1 and CDR2: SNHLY and FYNNEI. The CDR3 runs to 15 residues. Trimming shortened V by 3 bases and J by 3 bases, and 13 bases separated the two germline ends. The CDR3: CASSDRRLGTDTQYF. DNA of the CDR3: TGTGCCAGCAGTGATAGGAGACTAGGAACAGATACGCAGTATTTT.

The genes are TRBV7-9 and TRBJ2-7; 11 bases align to TRBD1. Germline loops: CDR1 SEHNR, CDR2 FQNEAQ (reference sequence). With V trimmed by 5 bases and J by 5 bases, 5 bases remained unmatched. The CDR3 extends over 14 amino acids. The CDR3 bases are TGTGCCAGCAGCAGGGACAGGGGGTTTGACGAGCAGTACTTC. The encoded protein is CASSRDRGFDEQYF.

This clonotype has at least ten counts. CDR3: CASTETSGAVSTDTQYF. CDR3 bases: TGTGCCAGCACCGAGACTAGCGGGGCTGTTAGCACAGATACGCAGTATTTT. The rearrangement joins TRBV3-1 to TRBJ2-3; 11 bases align to TRBD2. CDR1 and CDR2 (germline): LGHDT, YNNKEL (reference sequence). V lost 7 bases, J lost 0 bases, and 9 bases stayed unmatched. The CDR3 consists of 17 residues.

The rearrangement uses TRBV20-1 and TRBJ1-2, with D maybe TRBD1 (6 bases). Looked up from germline, CDR1 is DFQATT and CDR2 is SNEGSKA (reference sequence). Trimming cost V 6 bases and J 1 base, with 15 bases left between them. CDR3 length: 14 residues. For the CDR3, the DNA is TGCAGTGCCGGAGGGGGGGTCCTTAACTATGGCTACACCTTC. This gives the protein CSAGGGVLNYGYTF.

This clonotype was counted ten times or more. V and J are TRBV4-1 and TRBJ2-7; 8 bases are a match to TRBD1. Germline CDR1 reads MGHRA; CDR2 reads YSYEKL. This CDR3 has 15 residues. With V trimmed by 2 bases and J by 3 bases, 6 bases remained unmatched. In nucleotides, the CDR3 is TGCGCCAGCAGCCAACCTACGGACAGGGTCTACGAGCAGTACTTC. As protein: CASSQPTDRVYEQYF.

This chain connects TRBV15 to TRBJ2-3; D may be TRBD2 (6 bases). V dropped 1 base and J dropped 1 base, with 9 bases sitting between them. This CDR3 is 15 amino acids long. Germline V gives CDR1 LNHNV, CDR2 YYDKDF (reference sequence). CDR3: CATSRGGGGTDTQYF. The CDR3 DNA reads TGTGCCACCAGCAGAGGTGGCGGGGGCACAGATACGCAGTATTTT.

The chain carries TRBV7-9 and TRBJ2-1; D might be TRBD1 or TRBD2, each matching 5 bases. Germline V gene lookup returns CDR1 SEHNR and CDR2 FQNEAQ (reference sequence). This CDR3 spans 14 amino acids. V was shortened by 8 bases and J by 10 bases, with 21 bases between the two germline ends. The chain's CDR3 is CASQGESIRWEQFF. As DNA, the CDR3 is TGTGCCAGCCAGGGAGAGAGTATACGTTGGGAGCAGTTCTTC.

The chain combines TRBV5-6 with TRBJ2-3; 10 bases agree with TRBD2. Unmatched junction bases numbered 4, after V lost 0 bases and J lost 6 bases. The germline gives CDR1 SGHDT, CDR2 YYEEEE. This CDR3 comprises 15 residues. The CDR3 spells CASSLVGLALDTQYF. DNA of the CDR3: TGTGCCAGCAGCTTGGTGGGACTAGCGCTTGATACGCAGTATTTT.

This clonotype was recorded at least ten times. The V call is TRBV28, the J call TRBJ2-7, with D possibly TRBD2 on 6 matching bases. The CDR3 is 15 amino acids. Germline V gives CDR1 MDHEN, CDR2 SYDVKM. Trimming stripped 6 bases from V and 5 bases from J, with 20 bases between. As DNA, the CDR3 is TGTGCCAGCAGATCCCCCGTGTTAGCGGAAGACGAGCAGTACTTC. As protein: CASRSPVLAEDEQYF.

This clonotype was counted many times. The chain is built from TRBV2 and TRBJ2-2; either TRBD1 or TRBD2 may supply D (5 bases each). V was clipped by 11 bases and J by 3 bases, with 16 bases between them. There are 14 residues in the CDR3. Germline V gene data show CDR1 as SNHLY and CDR2 as FYNNEI. The CDR3 region has the DNA TGTGCCGGGTCGGGGAGAGGGGACACCGGGGAGCTGTTTTTT. This encodes CAGSGRGDTGELFF.

This clonotype was seen repeatedly, ten times or more. The gene calls are TRBV7-8 and TRBJ2-7; D is ambiguous. Per germline, CDR1 SGHVS and CDR2 FQNEAQ. CDR3 length: 15 residues. V dropped 2 bases and J dropped 5 bases, with 16 bases sitting between them. This CDR3 is CASSLRWGTLDEQYF. DNA of the CDR3: TGTGCCAGCAGCTTAAGGTGGGGAACACTGGACGAGCAGTACTTC.

The rearrangement links TRBV4-1 to TRBJ2-7, with D possibly TRBD1 on 6 matching bases. V lost 3 bases and J 5 bases, leaving 17 bases between the germline ends. The germline V gene encodes CDR1 MGHRA and CDR2 YSYEKL. The CDR3 has 15 residues. The CDR3 DNA follows: TGCGCCAGCAGCCAGCCGACAGGCAAATACCACGAGCAGTACTTC. Protein product: CASSQPTGKYHEQYF.

This clonotype was seen ten or more times. V is TRBV7-2 and J is TRBJ2-5; TRBD2 might be the D (6 bases). The V gene lost 2 bases and the J gene lost 1 base, with 8 bases spanning the gap. Germline lookup yields CDR1 SGHTA and CDR2 FQGNSA. The CDR3 length is 14 residues. This chain's CDR3 is CASSLPGLQETQYF. The CDR3 DNA reads TGTGCCAGCAGCTTACCGGGACTCCAAGAGACCCAGTACTTC.

This clonotype was seen more than once but under ten times. The chain is built from TRBV6-2 or TRBV6-3 and TRBJ2-3; 12 nucleotides line up with TRBD2. Germline loops: CDR1 MNHEY, CDR2 SVGEGT. This CDR3 has 17 residues. V lost 0 bases, J lost 2 bases, and 3 bases stayed unmatched. DNA of the CDR3: TGTGCCAGCAGTTACTCAAGGACTAGCGGGGACACAGATACGCAGTATTTT. It encodes CASSYSRTSGDTDTQYF.

Points on this clonotype: A much larger clone differs from this one at a single base, so this may be a read error. The chain uses TRBV20-1 and TRBJ2-7; tentatively, D is TRBD1 (5 bases). The CDR3 length is 12 residues. The V and J ends lost 2 bases and 7 bases respectively, with 12 bases between them. The germline CDR1 and CDR2 sequences are DFQATT and SNEGSKA (reference sequence). CDR3 sequence: CSARSGNNEQYF. CDR3 in DNA: TGCAGTGCTAGATCAGGGAACAATGAGCAGTACTTC.

This clonotype was detected only once. The missing conserved phenylalanine or tryptophan at the end of this CDR3 makes a read error likely. V gene TRBV28 combines with J gene TRBJ2-7, with 7 bases fitting TRBD2. This CDR3 is built from 14 residues. Germline V gene lookup returns CDR1 MDHEN and CDR2 SYDVKM. The trim removed 8 bases at V and 2 bases at J, leaving 9 bases unmatched. The CDR3 sequence is CASGSGIHPYEQYL. The DNA for the CDR3 is TGTGCCAGCGGAAGCGGGATCCATCCCTACGAGCAGTACCTC.

The table lists this clonotype with a few counts. V usage is TRBV3-1 and J usage is TRBJ1-1; D possibly corresponds to TRBD1 (5 bases). Germline CDR1 reads LGHDT; CDR2 reads YNNKEL (reference sequence). V was cut by 0 bases and J by 0 bases, with 8 bases left in between. This CDR3 has 15 amino acids. DNA of the CDR3: TGTGCCAGCAGCCAAGATACGGGGGTGAACACTGAAGCTTTCTTT. Its translation: CASSQDTGVNTEAFF.

Only a few counts were recorded for this clonotype. The chain uses TRBV24-1 and TRBJ2-1; no definite D call. CDR3 size: 13 residues. CDR1 and CDR2 from the germline V gene are KGHDR and SFDVKD. V lost 3 bases and J 10 bases, leaving 12 bases between the germline ends. CDR3: CATSDLNPGEQFF. As DNA, the CDR3 is TGTGCCACCAGTGATCTTAACCCTGGAGAGCAGTTCTTC.

This clonotype was observed a handful of times. Since a much larger clone is just one base distant, this may be a read error. The rearrangement uses TRBV2 and TRBJ2-1; perhaps TRBD2 as D (5 bases). The J call is doubtful: the DNA matches TRBJ2-5 better. Germline V CDR1 and CDR2: SNHLY, FYNNEI. This CDR3 region has 14 residues. CDR3 protein: CASSVVNGKETQYF. The CDR3, as DNA: TGTGCCAGCAGTGTGGTTAACGGGAAGGAGACCCAGTACTTC.

This clonotype was seen many times. This rearrangement joins TRBV12-3 or TRBV12-4 to TRBJ1-3; TRBD1 might be the D (5 bases). There are 15 residues in the CDR3. Trimming removed 8 bases at V and 0 bases at J, with 14 bases between. CDR3 sequence: CASVRGLLSGNTIYF. As DNA, the CDR3 is TGTGCCAGCGTAAGGGGTCTACTCTCTGGAAACACCATATATTTT.

This clonotype was counted at least ten times. The chain uses TRBV4-3 and TRBJ2-1, with 9 bases aligning to TRBD2. CDR3 size: 18 residues. CDR1 is LGHNA and CDR2 is YSLEER in the germline V gene. The V and J ends lost 0 bases and 4 bases, in that order; junction bases with no gene match: 10. DNA for the CDR3: TGCGCCAGCAGCCAAGATCGCCTCCTACTAGCGGGTTACAATGAGCAGTTCTTC. It encodes CASSQDRLLLAGYNEQFF.

This clonotype was observed at least ten times. The chain carries TRBV6-5 and TRBJ2-1; 7 bases agree with TRBD1. V dropped 2 bases and J dropped 10; count of bases not matched to a gene: 2. Germline V CDR1 and CDR2: MNHEY, SVGAGI. CDR3 size: 12 residues. The CDR3 coding sequence is TGTGCCAGCAGTTACCCGGGACAGGAGCAGTTCTTC. Translation: CASSYPGQEQFF.

Many counts were recorded for this clonotype. The chain employs TRBV7-9 and TRBJ2-1; TRBD2 matches 12 bases. CDR3 size: 17 residues. V shed 2 bases and J 6 bases; nucleotides not matched to a gene: 8. Germline CDR1 and CDR2: SEHNR and FQNEAQ (reference sequence). CDR3 DNA sequence: TGTGCCAGCAGCTTACCTGTGACTAGCGGGAGAGGCAATGAGCAGTTCTTC. Its protein product is CASSLPVTSGRGNEQFF. The variable domain in full, completed from reference TRBV7-9 and TRBJ2-1, reads DTGVSQNPRHKITKRGQNVTFRCDPISEHNRLYWYRQTLGQGPEFLTYFQNEAQLEKSRLLSDRFSAERPKGSFSTLEIQRTEQGDSAMYLCASSLPVTSGRGNEQFFGPGTRLTVL.

This clonotype was detected ten times or more. This chain links TRBV28 with TRBJ2-3; no reliable D call. Germline V gene data show CDR1 as MDHEN and CDR2 as SYDVKM. The CDR3 is made up of 16 amino acids. Deletions cut 7 bases from V and 2 bases from J, with 19 bases between. This chain's CDR3 is CASTHREIGNTDTQYF. CDR3 DNA: TGTGCCAGCACCCACCGTGAAATCGGTAACACAGATACGCAGTATTTT. Full variable domain (outside the CDR3, taken from reference TRBV28 and TRBJ2-3): DVKVTQSSRYLVKRTGEKVFLECVQDMDHENMFWYRQDPGLGLRLIYFSYDVKMKEKGDIPEGYSVSREKKERFSLILESASTNQTSMYLCASTHREIGNTDTQYFGPGTRLTVL.

In DNA, the CDR3 is TGTGCCTGGAGCTCTGGCAGCCGGGGCACAGATACGCAGTATTTT. Residues: CAWSSGSRGTDTQYF. V gene TRBV30 combines with J gene TRBJ2-3; D gene uncertain. V was shortened by 3 bases and J by 1 base, with 14 bases between the two germline ends. CDR1 and CDR2 (germline): GTSNPN, SVGIG (reference sequence). This CDR3 has 15 amino acids.

The chain carries TRBV27 and TRBJ2-3, with D perhaps matching TRBD2 (6 bases). The CDR3 length is 16 residues. Germline CDR1 and CDR2: MNHEY and SMNVEV (reference sequence). Trimming cost V 4 bases and J 0 bases, with 14 bases left between them. The CDR3 DNA sequence: TGTGCCAGCAGTTCCTTGTTGAGCGGGAGCACAGATACGCAGTATTTT. Encoded protein: CASSSLLSGSTDTQYF.

This clonotype has a count of ten or more. CDR3: CAWSVGGSGMYEQYF. CDR3 bases: TGTGCCTGGAGTGTAGGCGGGAGTGGTATGTACGAGCAGTACTTC. The rearrangement uses TRBV30 and TRBJ2-7, with 7 positions matching TRBD2. The CDR3 has 15 residues. V shed 0 bases, J shed 4 bases, and the junction held 9 bases outside the gene matches. Germline lookup yields CDR1 GTSNPN and CDR2 SVGIG (reference sequence). The variable domain in full, completed from reference TRBV30 and TRBJ2-7, reads SQTIHQWPATLVQPVGSPLSLECTVEGTSNPNLYWYRQAAGRGLQLLFYSVGIGQISSEVPQNLSASRPQDRQFILSSKKLLLSDSGFYLCAWSVGGSGMYEQYFGPGTRLTVT.

In its sample, this clonotype was seen a few times. The rearrangement joins TRBV12-3 or TRBV12-4 to TRBJ2-7; D not certain. The CDR3 length is 15 residues. V lost 2 bases, J lost 5 bases, and 16 bases lay in between. The CDR3 DNA follows: TGTGCCAGCAGTTTACAGGTAGATCTGCGCGACGAGCAGTACTTC. Its protein is CASSLQVDLRDEQYF.

Worth noting for this clonotype: A far bigger clonotype differs at one base, so this is likely a read error. The chain employs TRBV6-8 and TRBJ2-1; D uncertain. CDR3 length equals 14 residues. The germline V gene has CDR1 MNHGY and CDR2 SAAAGT. The CDR3 region is CASSDPSSVNEQFF. DNA of the CDR3: TGCGCCAGCAGTGACCCCAGTTCGGTAAATGAGCAGTTCTTC.